The 5 T cell receptor beta chains given below trace back to one sample, sequenced in a study of blood T cell repertoires in COVID-19. Repertoires were generated with immunoSEQ multiplex PCR, while TCRdb's copy carries only in-frame clones and drops some. The repertoire includes some 250,000 clones, more than 75% of them detected once, and 0.95% to 1% sits in the top ten. The sample comprised peripheral blood. These receptor sequences come from a woman aged 40 to 50 who had recovered from COVID-19.

J is TRBJ2-1 and V is TRBV27; D unclear. The CDR3 runs to 13 residues. Trimming removed 6 bases from V and 0 bases from J, with 6 bases in between. Germline CDR1 reads MNHEY; CDR2 reads SMNVEV (reference sequence). The CDR3 is CASSRFSYNEQFF. In DNA form, the CDR3 reads TGTGCCAGCAGCAGGTTCTCCTACAATGAGCAGTTCTTC.

Only a few counts were recorded for this clone. The V and J genes are TRBV7-8 and TRBJ1-4; TRBD1 aligns across 8 bases. Germline loops: CDR1 SGHVS, CDR2 FQNEAQ. V was clipped by 5 bases and J by 7 bases; unmatched bases: 9. CDR3 size: 15 residues. CDR3 in amino acids: CASSPRDRTAEKLFF. The DNA of the CDR3 is TGTGCCAGCAGCCCCCGGGACAGGACGGCTGAAAAACTGTTTTTT.

The chain is built from TRBV15 and TRBJ2-7, with D perhaps TRBD1 (6 bases). This CDR3 has 12 amino acids. Trimming left V 5 bases short and J 2 bases short, with 7 bases between. Germline values: CDR1 LNHNV, CDR2 YYDKDF (reference sequence). The CDR3 DNA is TGTGCCACCAGCGGACAGCCCTACGAGCAGTACTTC. Amino acid sequence: CATSGQPYEQYF. The full variable domain, with the rest looked up from reference TRBV15 and TRBJ2-7, is DAMVIQNPRYQVTQFGKPVTLSCSQTLNHNVMYWYQQKSSQAPKLLFHYYDKDFNNEADTPDNFQSRRPNTSFCFLDIRSPGLGDTAMYLCATSGQPYEQYFGPGTRLTVT.

V and J are TRBV7-9 and TRBJ1-4; TRBD1 is a possible D gene (5 bases). The CDR3 contains 16 residues. V lost 1 base to trimming and J lost 8 bases, with 17 bases between them. Germline CDR1 reads SEHNR; CDR2 reads FQNEAQ (reference sequence). The CDR3 sequence: CASSLVAGQGREKLFF. The CDR3 DNA reads TGTGCCAGCAGCTTAGTGGCGGGGCAGGGAAGGGAAAAACTGTTTTTT. The full variable domain, its missing parts supplied by reference TRBV7-9 and TRBJ1-4, is DTGVSQNPRHKITKRGQNVTFRCDPISEHNRLYWYRQTLGQGPEFLTYFQNEAQLEKSRLLSDRFSAERPKGSFSTLEIQRTEQGDSAMYLCASSLVAGQGREKLFFGSGTQLSVL.

V is TRBV5-6 and J is TRBJ1-5, with 8 bases aligning to TRBD1. CDR1 is SGHDT and CDR2 is YYEEEE in the germline V gene. The ends lost 4 bases at V and 7 bases at J; junction bases unmatched: 7. This CDR3 is 14 amino acids long. DNA of the CDR3: TGTGCCAGCAGCCGGACAGGGAGTGGCCAGCCCCAGCATTTT. It codes for CASSRTGSGQPQHF.